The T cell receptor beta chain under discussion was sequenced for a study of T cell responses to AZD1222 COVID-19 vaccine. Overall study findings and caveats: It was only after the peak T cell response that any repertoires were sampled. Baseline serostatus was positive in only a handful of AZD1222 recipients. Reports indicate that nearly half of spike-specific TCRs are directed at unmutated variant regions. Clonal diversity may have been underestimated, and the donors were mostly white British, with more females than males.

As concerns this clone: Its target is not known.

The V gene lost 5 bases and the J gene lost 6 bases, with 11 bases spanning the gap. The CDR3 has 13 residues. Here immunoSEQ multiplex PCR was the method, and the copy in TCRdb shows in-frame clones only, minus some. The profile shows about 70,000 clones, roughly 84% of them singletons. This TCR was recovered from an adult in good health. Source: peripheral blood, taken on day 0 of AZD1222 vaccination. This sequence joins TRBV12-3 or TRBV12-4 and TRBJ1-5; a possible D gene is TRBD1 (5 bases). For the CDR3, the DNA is TGTGCCAGCAGTCCGGGTGGGGGTCAGCCCCAGCATTTT. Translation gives CASSPGGGQPQHF.